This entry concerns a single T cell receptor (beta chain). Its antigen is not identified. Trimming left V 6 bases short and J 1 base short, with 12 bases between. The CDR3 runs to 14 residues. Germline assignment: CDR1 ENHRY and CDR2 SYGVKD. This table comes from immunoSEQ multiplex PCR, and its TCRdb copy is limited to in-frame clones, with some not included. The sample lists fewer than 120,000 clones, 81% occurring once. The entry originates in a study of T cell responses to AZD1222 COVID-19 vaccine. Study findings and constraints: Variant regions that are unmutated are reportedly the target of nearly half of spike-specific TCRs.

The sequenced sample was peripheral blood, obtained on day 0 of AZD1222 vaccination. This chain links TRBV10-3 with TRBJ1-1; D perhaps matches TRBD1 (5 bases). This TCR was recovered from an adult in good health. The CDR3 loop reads CAISQPGGNTEAFF. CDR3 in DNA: TGTGCCATCAGCCAACCGGGGGGGAACACTGAAGCTTTCTTT.